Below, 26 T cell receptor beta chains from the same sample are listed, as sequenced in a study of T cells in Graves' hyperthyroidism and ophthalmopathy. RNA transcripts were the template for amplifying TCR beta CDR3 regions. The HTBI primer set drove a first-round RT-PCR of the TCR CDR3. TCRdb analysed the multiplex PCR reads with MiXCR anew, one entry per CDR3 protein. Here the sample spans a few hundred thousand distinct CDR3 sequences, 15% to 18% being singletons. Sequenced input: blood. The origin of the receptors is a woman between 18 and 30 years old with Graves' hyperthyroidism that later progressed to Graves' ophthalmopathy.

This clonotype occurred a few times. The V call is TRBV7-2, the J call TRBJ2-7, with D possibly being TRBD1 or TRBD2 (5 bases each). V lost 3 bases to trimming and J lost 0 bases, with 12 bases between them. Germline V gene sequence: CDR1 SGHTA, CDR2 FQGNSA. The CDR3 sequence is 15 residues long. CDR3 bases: TGTGCCAGCAGCTTCGACGGGGCCACCTCCTACGAGCAGTACTTC. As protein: CASSFDGATSYEQYF.

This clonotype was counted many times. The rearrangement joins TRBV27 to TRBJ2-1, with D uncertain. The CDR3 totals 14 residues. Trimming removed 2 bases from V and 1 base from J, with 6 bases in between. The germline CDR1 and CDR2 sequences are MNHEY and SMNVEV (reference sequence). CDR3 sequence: CASSLLSSYNEQFF. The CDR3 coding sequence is TGTGCCAGCAGTTTACTCAGTTCCTACAATGAGCAGTTCTTC.

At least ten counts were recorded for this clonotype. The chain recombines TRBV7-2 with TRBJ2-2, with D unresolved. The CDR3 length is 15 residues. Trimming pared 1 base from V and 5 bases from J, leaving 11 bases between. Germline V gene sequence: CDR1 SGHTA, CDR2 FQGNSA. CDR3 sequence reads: CASSLVSASTGELFF. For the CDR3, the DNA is TGTGCCAGCAGCTTAGTGAGCGCCAGTACCGGGGAGCTGTTTTTT.

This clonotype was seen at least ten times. The CDR3 DNA reads TGTGCCAGCAGTTATTTGACAAGCCAAGAGACCCAGTACTTC. It is translated as CASSYLTSQETQYF. This sequence joins TRBV6-1 and TRBJ2-5; D ambiguous. Between the trimmed V and J ends, which lost 5 bases and 1 base, there was a span of 11 bases. Germline V gene lookup returns CDR1 MNHNS and CDR2 SASEGT. The CDR3 spans 14 residues.

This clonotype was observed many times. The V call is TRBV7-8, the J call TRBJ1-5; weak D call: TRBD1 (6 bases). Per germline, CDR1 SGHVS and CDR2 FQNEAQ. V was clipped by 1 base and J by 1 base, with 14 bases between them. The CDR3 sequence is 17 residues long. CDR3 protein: CASSLVRGARSNQPQHF. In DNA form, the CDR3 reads TGTGCCAGCAGCTTAGTTCGGGGGGCGCGAAGCAATCAGCCCCAGCATTTT.

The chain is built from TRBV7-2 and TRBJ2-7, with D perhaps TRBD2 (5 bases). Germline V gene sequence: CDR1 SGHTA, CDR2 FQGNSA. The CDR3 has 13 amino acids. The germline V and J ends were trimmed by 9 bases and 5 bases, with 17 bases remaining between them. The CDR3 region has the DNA TGTGCCAGTGGTTCTTCTAACGGGAACGAGCAGTACTTC. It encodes CASGSSNGNEQYF.

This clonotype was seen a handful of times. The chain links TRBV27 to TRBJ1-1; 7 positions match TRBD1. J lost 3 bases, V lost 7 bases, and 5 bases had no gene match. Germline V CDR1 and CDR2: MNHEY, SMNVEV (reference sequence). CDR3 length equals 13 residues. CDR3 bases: TGTGCCAGCAAAAAAACAGGGGACACTGAAGCTTTCTTT. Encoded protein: CASKKTGDTEAFF.

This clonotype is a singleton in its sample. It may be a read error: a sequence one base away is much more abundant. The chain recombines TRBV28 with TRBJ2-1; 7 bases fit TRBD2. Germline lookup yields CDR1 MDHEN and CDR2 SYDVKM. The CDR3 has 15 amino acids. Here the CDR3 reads CTSSFSVGGPAEQFF. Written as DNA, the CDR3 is TGTACCAGCAGTTTTTCGGTGGGAGGGCCGGCTGAGCAGTTCTTC. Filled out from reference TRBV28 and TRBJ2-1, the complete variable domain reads DVKVTQSSRYLVKRTGEKVFLECVQDMDHENMFWYRQDPGLGLRLIYFSYDVKMKEKGDIPEGYSVSREKKERFSLILESASTNQTSMYLCTSSFSVGGPAEQFFGPGTRLTVL.

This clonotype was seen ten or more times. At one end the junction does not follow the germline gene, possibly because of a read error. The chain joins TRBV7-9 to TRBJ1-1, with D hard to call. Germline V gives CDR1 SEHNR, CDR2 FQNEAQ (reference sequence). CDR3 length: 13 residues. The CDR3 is CASSPAVNTGAFF. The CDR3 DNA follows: TGTGCCAGCAGCCCCGCGGTGAACACTGGAGCTTTCTTT.

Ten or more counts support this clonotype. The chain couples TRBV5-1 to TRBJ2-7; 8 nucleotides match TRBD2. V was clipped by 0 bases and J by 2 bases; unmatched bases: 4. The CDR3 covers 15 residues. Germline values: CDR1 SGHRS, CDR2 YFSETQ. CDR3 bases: TGCGCCAGCAGCTTGGGGGTAGCGGGAACCTACGAGCAGTACTTC. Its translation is CASSLGVAGTYEQYF.

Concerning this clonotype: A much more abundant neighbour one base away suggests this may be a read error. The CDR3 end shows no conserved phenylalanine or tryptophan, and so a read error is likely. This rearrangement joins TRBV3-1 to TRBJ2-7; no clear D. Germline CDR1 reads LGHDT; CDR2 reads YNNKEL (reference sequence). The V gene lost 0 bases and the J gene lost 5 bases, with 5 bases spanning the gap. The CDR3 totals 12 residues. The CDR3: CASSQDYHEQYL. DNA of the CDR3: TGTGCCAGCAGCCAAGATTATCACGAGCAGTACCTC.

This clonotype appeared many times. The CDR3 DNA reads TGCAGTGCGTTTGCCCTGGGGACTAGCGGGTTCGGAGAGACCCAGTACTTC. This sequence encodes CSAFALGTSGFGETQYF. The chain links TRBV20-1 to TRBJ2-5; 12 nucleotides agree with TRBD2. This CDR3 comprises 17 residues. The trim removed 6 bases at V and 4 bases at J, leaving 15 bases unmatched. Germline CDR1 DFQATT, CDR2 SNEGSKA (reference sequence).

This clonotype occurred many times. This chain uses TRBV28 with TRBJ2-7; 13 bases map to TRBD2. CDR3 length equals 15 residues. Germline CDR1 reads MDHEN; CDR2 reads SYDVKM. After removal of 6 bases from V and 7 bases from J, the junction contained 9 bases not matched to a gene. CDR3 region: CASSVGLAGASEQYF. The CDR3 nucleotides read TGTGCCAGCAGCGTCGGACTAGCGGGAGCCTCGGAGCAGTACTTC. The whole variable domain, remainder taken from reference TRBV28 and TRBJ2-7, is DVKVTQSSRYLVKRTGEKVFLECVQDMDHENMFWYRQDPGLGLRLIYFSYDVKMKEKGDIPEGYSVSREKKERFSLILESASTNQTSMYLCASSVGLAGASEQYFGPGTRLTVT.

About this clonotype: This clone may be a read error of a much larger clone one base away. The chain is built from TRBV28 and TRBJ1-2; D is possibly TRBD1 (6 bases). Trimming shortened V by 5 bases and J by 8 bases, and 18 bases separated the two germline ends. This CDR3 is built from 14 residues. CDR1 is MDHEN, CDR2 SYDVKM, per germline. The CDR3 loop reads CASSLSGEERGYTF. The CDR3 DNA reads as TGTGCCAGCAGTCTCTCAGGGGAAGAAAGGGGCTACACCTTC.

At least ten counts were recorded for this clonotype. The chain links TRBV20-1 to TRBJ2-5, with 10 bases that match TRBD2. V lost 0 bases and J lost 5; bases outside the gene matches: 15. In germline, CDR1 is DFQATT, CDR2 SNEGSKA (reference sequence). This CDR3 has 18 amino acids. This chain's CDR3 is CSARDLALAGPRGETQYF. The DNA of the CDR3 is TGCAGTGCTAGAGATCTGGCACTAGCGGGACCTCGAGGGGAGACCCAGTACTTC.

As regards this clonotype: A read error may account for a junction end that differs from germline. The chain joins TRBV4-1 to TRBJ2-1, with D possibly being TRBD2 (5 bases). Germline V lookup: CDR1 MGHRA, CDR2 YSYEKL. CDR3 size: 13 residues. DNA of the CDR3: TGCACCAGCAGCCAAGGACTGAACAATGAGCAGTTCTTC. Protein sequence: CTSSQGLNNEQFF.

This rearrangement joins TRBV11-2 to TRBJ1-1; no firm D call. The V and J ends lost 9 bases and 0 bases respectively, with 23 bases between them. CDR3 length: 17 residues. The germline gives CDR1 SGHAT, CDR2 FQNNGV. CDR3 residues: CASSREFDGELNTEAFF. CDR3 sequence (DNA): TGTGCCAGTTCTCGGGAGTTTGACGGGGAGCTGAACACTGAAGCTTTCTTT. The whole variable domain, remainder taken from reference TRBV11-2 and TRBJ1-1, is EAGVAQSPRYKIIEKRQSVAFWCNPISGHATLYWYQQILGQGPKLLIQFQNNGVVDDSQLPKDRFSAERLKGVDSTLKIQPAKLEDSAVYLCASSREFDGELNTEAFFGQGTRLTVV.

CDR3 in DNA: TGTGCCAGCACCCCCCCGGTAGGGGGAGATCAGCCCCAGCATTTT. Protein: CASTPPVGGDQPQHF. The rearrangement joins TRBV6-1 to TRBJ1-5; a possible D gene is TRBD1 (6 bases). V dropped 7 bases and J dropped 5 bases, with 18 bases sitting between them. This CDR3 is 15 amino acids long. Germline values: CDR1 MNHNS, CDR2 SASEGT.

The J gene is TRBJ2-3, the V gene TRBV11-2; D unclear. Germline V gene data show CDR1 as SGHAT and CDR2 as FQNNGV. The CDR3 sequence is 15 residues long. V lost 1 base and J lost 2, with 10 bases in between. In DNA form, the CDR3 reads TGTGCCAGCAGCTTAGTATTGTCCGTCACAGATACGCAGTATTTT. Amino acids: CASSLVLSVTDTQYF.

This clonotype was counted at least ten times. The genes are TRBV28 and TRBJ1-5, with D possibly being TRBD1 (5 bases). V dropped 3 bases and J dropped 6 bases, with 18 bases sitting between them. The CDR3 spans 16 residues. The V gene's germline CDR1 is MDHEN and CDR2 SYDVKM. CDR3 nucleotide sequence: TGTGCCAGCAGTTTCATACCGACAGTAAGTAGTCAGCCCCAGCATTTT. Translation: CASSFIPTVSSQPQHF. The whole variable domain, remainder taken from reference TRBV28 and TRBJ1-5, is DVKVTQSSRYLVKRTGEKVFLECVQDMDHENMFWYRQDPGLGLRLIYFSYDVKMKEKGDIPEGYSVSREKKERFSLILESASTNQTSMYLCASSFIPTVSSQPQHFGDGTRLSIL.

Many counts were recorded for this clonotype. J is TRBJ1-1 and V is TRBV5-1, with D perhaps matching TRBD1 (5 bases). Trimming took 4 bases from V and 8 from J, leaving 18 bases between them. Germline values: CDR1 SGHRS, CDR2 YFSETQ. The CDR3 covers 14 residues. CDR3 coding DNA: TGCGCCAGCAGCCAGGGAGTCACTGAATCCGAAGCTTTCTTT. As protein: CASSQGVTESEAFF.

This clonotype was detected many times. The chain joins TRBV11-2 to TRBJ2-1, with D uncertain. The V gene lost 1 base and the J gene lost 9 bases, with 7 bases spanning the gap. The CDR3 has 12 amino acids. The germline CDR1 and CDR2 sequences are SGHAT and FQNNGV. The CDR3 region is CASSLGTIEQFF. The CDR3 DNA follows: TGTGCCAGCAGCTTAGGTACTATTGAGCAGTTCTTC.

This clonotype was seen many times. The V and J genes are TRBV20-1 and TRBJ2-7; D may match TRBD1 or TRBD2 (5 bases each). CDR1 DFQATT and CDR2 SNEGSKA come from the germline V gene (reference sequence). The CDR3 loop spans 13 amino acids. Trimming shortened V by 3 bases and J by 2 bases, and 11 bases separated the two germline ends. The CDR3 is CSARRGRAYEQYF. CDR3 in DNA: TGCAGTGCTAGGAGGGGTCGAGCCTACGAGCAGTACTTC.

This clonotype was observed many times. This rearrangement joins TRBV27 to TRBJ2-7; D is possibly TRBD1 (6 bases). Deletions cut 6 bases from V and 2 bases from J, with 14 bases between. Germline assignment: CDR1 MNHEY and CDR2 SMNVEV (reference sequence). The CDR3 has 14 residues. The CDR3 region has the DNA TGTGCCAGCAGGAATGGACAGAGCCCCTACGAGCAGTACTTC. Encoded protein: CASRNGQSPYEQYF.

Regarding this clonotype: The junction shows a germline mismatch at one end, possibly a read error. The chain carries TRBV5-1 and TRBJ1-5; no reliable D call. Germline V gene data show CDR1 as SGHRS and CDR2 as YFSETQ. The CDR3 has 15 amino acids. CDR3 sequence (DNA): TGTGCCAGCAGCGAAGGAGGGATTAGCAATCAGCCCCAGCATTTT. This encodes CASSEGGISNQPQHF.

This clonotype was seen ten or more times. CDR3 sequence reads: CASSLSADSNQPQHF. CDR3 sequence (DNA): TGTGCCAGCAGTTTATCAGCAGATAGCAATCAGCCCCAGCATTTT. The chain couples TRBV27 to TRBJ1-5; D ambiguous. This CDR3 has 15 amino acids. Trimming pared 0 bases from V and 0 bases from J, leaving 6 bases between. Germline V gene lookup returns CDR1 MNHEY and CDR2 SMNVEV (reference sequence).